This entry lists 3 T cell receptor beta chains sequenced from one sample in a study of preoperative IRX-2 immunotherapy in early breast cancer. The treatment denotes: preoperative locoregional IRX-2 cytokine immunotherapy. Clones were sequenced by immunoSEQ multiplex PCR, and TCRdb holds only the in-frame ones, with some missing. The data contain more than 35,000 clones, roughly 80% of them singletons. The sample here was tumor tissue, taken after IRX-2 immunotherapy. These receptor sequences come from a human donor with breast cancer.

This clone was seen only a few times. The chain joins TRBV6-8 to TRBJ2-2; 9 bases are shared with TRBD2. J lost 0 bases, V lost 5 bases, and 7 bases had no gene match. The CDR3 length is 17 residues. The germline CDR1 and CDR2 sequences are MNHGY and SAAAGT. CDR3 sequence reads: CASSTQLAGTNTGELFF. The CDR3 DNA follows: TGTGCCAGCAGTACCCAGCTAGCGGGGACGAACACCGGGGAGCTGTTTTTT.

The chain employs TRBV29-1 and TRBJ2-3; D is undetermined. The CDR3 is 13 amino acids. Germline values: CDR1 SQVTM, CDR2 ANQGSEA. The V end was cut by 4 bases, the J end by 3 bases, with 11 bases between. In DNA, the CDR3 is TGCAGCGTTGGGCTGGGCTCAACAGATACGCAGTATTTT. The encoded protein is CSVGLGSTDTQYF.

This clone was counted a single time. The chain employs TRBV6-8 and TRBJ1-6; D is perhaps TRBD1 (6 bases). This CDR3 has 12 amino acids. The ends were cut back, 10 bases at V and 9 bases at J, with 13 bases in the middle. Looked up from germline, CDR1 is MNHGY and CDR2 is SAAAGT. CDR3 in DNA: TGTGCCATTGGACAGCTATCTTCACCCCTCCACTTT. This gives the protein CAIGQLSSPLHF.